A single T cell receptor beta chain is shown here with its context. Its antigen is as yet unknown. Via MiXCR, TCRdb re-called the RT-PCR reads, giving one row per CDR3 protein. This sample yields around 470,000 distinct CDR3 sequences, of which approximately 7.7% are seen a single time; 10% to 15% belongs to the top ten. This entry belongs to a study of response to subunit inactivated influenza vaccine. Whole-study findings and limits: New T cells are recruited in small numbers by each seasonal influenza vaccination, according to the authors' suggestion.

V shed 8 bases and J 4 bases; nucleotides not matched to a gene: 6. Germline V CDR1 and CDR2: KGHSH, LQKENI. This CDR3 contains 13 residues. The rearrangement links TRBV18 to TRBJ2-7; 9 bases match TRBD1. This clonotype originated in a man aged 50 to 75 who received an inactivated influenza vaccine. This specimen consisted of PBMCs from blood, obtained approximately 25 months after vaccination. The CDR3 nucleotides read TGTGCCAGCCAACAGGGGGCCATGTACGAGCAGTACTTC. As protein: CASQQGAMYEQYF. Full variable domain (remainder filled in from reference TRBV18 and TRBJ2-7): NAGVMQNPRHLVRRRGQEARLRCSPMKGHSHVYWYRQLPEEGLKFMVYLQKENIIDESGMPKERFSAEFPKEGPSILRIQQVVRGDSAAYFCASQQGAMYEQYFGPGTRLTVT.